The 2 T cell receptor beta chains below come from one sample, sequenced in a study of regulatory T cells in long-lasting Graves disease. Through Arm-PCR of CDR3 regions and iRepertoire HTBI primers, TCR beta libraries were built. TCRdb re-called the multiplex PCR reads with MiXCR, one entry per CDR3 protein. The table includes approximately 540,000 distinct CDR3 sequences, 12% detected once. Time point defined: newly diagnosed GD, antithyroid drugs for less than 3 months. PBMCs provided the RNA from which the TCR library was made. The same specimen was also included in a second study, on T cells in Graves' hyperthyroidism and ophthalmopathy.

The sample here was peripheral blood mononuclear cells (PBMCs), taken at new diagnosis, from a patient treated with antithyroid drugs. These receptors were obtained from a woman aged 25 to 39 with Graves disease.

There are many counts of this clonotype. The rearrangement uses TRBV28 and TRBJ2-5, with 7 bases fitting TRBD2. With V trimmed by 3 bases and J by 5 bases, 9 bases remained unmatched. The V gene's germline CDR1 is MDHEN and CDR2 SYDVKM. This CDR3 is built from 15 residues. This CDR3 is CASSFGAGDWETQYF. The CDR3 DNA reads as TGTGCCAGCAGTTTCGGCGCGGGAGATTGGGAGACCCAGTACTTC.

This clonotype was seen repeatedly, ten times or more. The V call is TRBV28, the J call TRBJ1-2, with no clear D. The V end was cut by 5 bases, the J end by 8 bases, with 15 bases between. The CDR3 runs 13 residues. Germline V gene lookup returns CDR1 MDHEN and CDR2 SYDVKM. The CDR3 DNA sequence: TGTGCCAGCAGTCTAGGACTGAGTCAAGGCTACACCTTC. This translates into CASSLGLSQGYTF.